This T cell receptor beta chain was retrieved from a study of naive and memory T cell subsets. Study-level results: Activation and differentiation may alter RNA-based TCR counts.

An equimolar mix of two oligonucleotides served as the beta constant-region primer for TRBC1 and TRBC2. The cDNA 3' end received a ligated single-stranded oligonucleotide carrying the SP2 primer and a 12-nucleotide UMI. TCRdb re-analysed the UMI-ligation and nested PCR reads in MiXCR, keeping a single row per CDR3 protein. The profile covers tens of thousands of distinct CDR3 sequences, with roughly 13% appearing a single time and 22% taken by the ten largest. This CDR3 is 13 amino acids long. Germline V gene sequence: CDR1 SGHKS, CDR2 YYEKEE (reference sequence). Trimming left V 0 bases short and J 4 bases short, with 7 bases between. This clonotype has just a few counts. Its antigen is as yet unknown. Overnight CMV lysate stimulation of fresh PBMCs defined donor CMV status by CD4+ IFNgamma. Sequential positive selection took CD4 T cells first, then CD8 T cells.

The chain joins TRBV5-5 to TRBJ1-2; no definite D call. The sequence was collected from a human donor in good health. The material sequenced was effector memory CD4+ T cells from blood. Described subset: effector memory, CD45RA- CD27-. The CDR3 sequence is CASSLDSGYGYTF. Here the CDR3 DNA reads TGTGCCAGCAGCTTGGACAGTGGCTATGGCTACACCTTC. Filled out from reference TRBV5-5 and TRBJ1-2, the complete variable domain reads DAGVTQSPTHLIKTRGQQVTLRCSPISGHKSVSWYQQVLGQGPQFIFQYYEKEERGRGNFPDRFSARQFPNYSSELNVNALLLGDSALYLCASSLDSGYGYTFGSGTRLTVV.